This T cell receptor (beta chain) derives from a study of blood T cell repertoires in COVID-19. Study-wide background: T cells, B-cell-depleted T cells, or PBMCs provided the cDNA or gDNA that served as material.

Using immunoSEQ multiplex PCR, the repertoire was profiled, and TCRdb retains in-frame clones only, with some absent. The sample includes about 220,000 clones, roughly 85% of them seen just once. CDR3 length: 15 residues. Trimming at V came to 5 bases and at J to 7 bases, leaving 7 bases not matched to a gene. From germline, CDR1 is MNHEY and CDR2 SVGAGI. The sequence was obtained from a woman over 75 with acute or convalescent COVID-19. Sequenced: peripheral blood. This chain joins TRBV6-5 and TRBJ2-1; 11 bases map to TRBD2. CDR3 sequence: CASSPTSGGQNEQFF. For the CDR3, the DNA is TGTGCCAGCAGTCCAACTAGCGGGGGTCAAAATGAGCAGTTCTTC.